Following are 8 T cell receptor beta chains from one sample sequenced in a study of T cells in Graves' hyperthyroidism and ophthalmopathy. RNA transcripts gave rise to amplified TCR beta CDR3 regions. HTBI primers were employed in a first-round RT-PCR of the TCR CDR3. TCRdb re-derived calls from the multiplex PCR reads in MiXCR, one entry per CDR3 protein. The table has roughly 380,000 distinct CDR3 sequences, approximately 12% seen once. Input material: blood. These receptors originate from a man between 25 and 39 years old with Graves' hyperthyroidism that later progressed to Graves' ophthalmopathy.

V is TRBV19 and J is TRBJ1-1; 7 bases match TRBD1. This CDR3 is built from 15 residues. The V segment lost 2 bases and the J segment 0 bases; nucleotides outside the gene matches: 3. Germline assignment: CDR1 LNHDA and CDR2 SQIVND (reference sequence). CDR3 sequence: CASSIWTGLNTEAFF. CDR3 DNA: TGTGCCAGTAGTATATGGACAGGCCTGAACACTGAAGCTTTCTTT.

This sequence joins TRBV6-1 and TRBJ1-3; 9 positions match TRBD1. V dropped 5 bases and J dropped 2; count of bases not matched to a gene: 7. The CDR3 has 16 residues. Germline V lookup: CDR1 MNHNS, CDR2 SASEGT. CDR3 protein: CASSRPGQGAGNTIYF. Here the CDR3 DNA reads TGTGCCAGCAGTAGGCCGGGACAGGGTGCTGGAAACACCATATATTTT.

This clonotype appeared many times. This sequence joins TRBV7-9 and TRBJ2-1; TRBD2 aligns across 9 bases. CDR1 SEHNR and CDR2 FQNEAQ come from the germline V gene (reference sequence). CDR3 length: 17 amino acids. V trimming: 0 bases; J trimming: 7 bases; junction bases outside the gene matches: 10. In DNA form, the CDR3 reads TGTGCCAGCAGCTTAGCGCCAGGGGCGGGGGGGCTAAATGAGCAGTTCTTC. As protein: CASSLAPGAGGLNEQFF.

This clonotype has only a few counts. The V gene is TRBV28, the J gene TRBJ2-5; D may match TRBD1 or TRBD2 (5 bases each). CDR3 length: 15 residues. V was pared by 7 bases and J by 5 bases, with 20 bases between. Germline loops: CDR1 MDHEN, CDR2 SYDVKM. The CDR3 loop reads CASTERRGAGETQYF. DNA for the CDR3: TGTGCCAGCACCGAGAGGAGAGGGGCTGGGGAGACCCAGTACTTC.

This clonotype occurred many times. The V and J genes are TRBV2 and TRBJ2-5; possibly TRBD2 for D (6 bases). The V end was cut by 6 bases, the J end by 2 bases, with 16 bases between. CDR3 length: 15 residues. Germline CDR1 SNHLY, CDR2 FYNNEI. This CDR3 is CASRQNRGSQETQYF. DNA of the CDR3: TGTGCCAGCAGACAGAACCGGGGGTCACAAGAGACCCAGTACTTC.

This chain connects TRBV27 to TRBJ1-1; TRBD1 agrees at 8 bases. CDR1 is MNHEY, CDR2 SMNVEV, per germline (reference sequence). This CDR3 region has 16 residues. J lost 3 bases, V lost 7 bases, and 13 bases had no gene match. The CDR3 spells CASTRQGRGGYTEAFF. CDR3 sequence (DNA): TGTGCCAGCACCCGACAGGGGAGGGGTGGATACACTGAAGCTTTCTTT.

This clonotype has a count of ten or more. The chain recombines TRBV11-2 with TRBJ1-3; 8 positions match TRBD1. V shed 2 bases, J shed 3 bases, and the junction held 6 bases outside the gene matches. This CDR3 spans 16 amino acids. CDR1 SGHAT and CDR2 FQNNGV come from the germline V gene. CDR3 bases: TGTGCCAGCAGCTTATTCTCAGGGGGCGTTGGAAACACCATATATTTT. Its protein is CASSLFSGGVGNTIYF.

As for this clonotype: At one of its ends the junction is not consistent with the germline gene, which may arise from a read error. The chain is built from TRBV7-9 and TRBJ1-1, with D perhaps matching TRBD1 (6 bases). In germline, CDR1 is SEHNR, CDR2 FQNEAQ (reference sequence). The CDR3 runs 16 residues. CDR3 region: CASSSLGARMNTEAFF. The CDR3 bases are TGCGCCAGCAGCTCCCTGGGGGCCAGAATGAACACTGAAGCTTTCTTT.